A selection of T cell receptor beta chains follows, all from one sample in a study of control samples from healthy donors and cancer patients. Repertoires were generated with immunoSEQ multiplex PCR, while TCRdb's copy carries only in-frame clones and drops some. The sample holds some 120,000 clones, approximately 87% seen once. The sequencing sample was made of blood. The receptors originated from a man aged 55 to 70 in good health. Each CDR3 is given with its conserved first and last residue. The D gene is left open where the match is weak. Only part of the rows carry a size: once, few, many, or a class if the clone is expanded.

j_gene	d_gene	v_gene	abundance	CDR3nt	CDR3aa
TRBJ1-2	NA	TRBV6-1	NA	TGTGCCAGCAGTGAAGGAACAGGCCTCTATGGCTACACCTTC	CASSEGTGLYGYTF
TRBJ2-5	TRBD1	TRBV10-3	few	TGTGCCATCCGTCGGGACAGGGAAGAGACCCAGTACTTC	CAIRRDREETQYF
TRBJ2-7	NA	TRBV5-5	NA	TGTGCCAGCAGCTTGGTTTTTGGCTACGAGCAGTACTTC	CASSLVFGYEQYF
TRBJ1-2	NA	TRBV30	few	TGTGCCTGGAGTGAACAGGGCTGGGGTGGCTACACCTTC	CAWSEQGWGGYTF
TRBJ2-1	TRBD1	TRBV19	NA	TGTGCCAGTAGTATGGGACAGGGGGCCAATGAGCAGTTCTTC	CASSMGQGANEQFF
TRBJ1-6	NA	TRBV18	NA	TGTGCCACCTCGGGACCGGGAAATAATTCACCCCTCCACTTT	CATSGPGNNSPLHF
TRBJ1-2	TRBD1	TRBV5-8	medium-sized	TGTGCCAGCTTAACCCCGGACAGGGTCCTGGATGGCTACACCTTC	CASLTPDRVLDGYTF
TRBJ2-7	NA	TRBV12-3/TRBV12-4	NA	TGTGCCAGCAGTTTAGGCTCGGCCTACGAGCAGTACTTC	CASSLGSAYEQYF
TRBJ1-5	NA	TRBV6-1	NA	TGTGCCAGCAGTGAATTGACGGCGACACAGCCCCAGCATTTT	CASSELTATQPQHF
TRBJ2-3	TRBD1	TRBV10-2	NA	TGCGCCAGCAGTCGGACAGGGGGCACAGATACGCAGTATTTT	CASSRTGGTDTQYF
TRBJ1-1	TRBD1	TRBV18	NA	TGTGCCAGCTCAGCATCAGGGGGCCTCACTGAAGCTTTCTTT	CASSASGGLTEAFF
TRBJ2-5	NA	TRBV30	NA	TGTGCCTGGAGTAAGGACGGACTTCCCCAAGAGACCCAGTACTTC	CAWSKDGLPQETQYF
TRBJ2-7	NA	TRBV11-3	few	TGTGCCAGCAGCCGTGGTTCTTCGGGGTTCGGCGAGCAGTACTTC	CASSRGSSGFGEQYF
TRBJ2-3	NA	TRBV5-1	NA	TGCGCCAGCAGTCCAGCGGCGGGCACAGATACGCAGTATTTT	CASSPAAGTDTQYF
TRBJ1-5	NA	TRBV2	NA	TGTGCCAGCACGGTGAGCAGAAATAATCAGCCCCAGCATTTT	CASTVSRNNQPQHF
TRBJ2-1	TRBD1	TRBV4-2	NA	TGTGCCAGCAGCCAAGGGACAGGGGTAATGTATGAGCAGTTCTTC	CASSQGTGVMYEQFF
TRBJ2-7	NA	TRBV7-3	once	TGTGCCAGCACCATAATCGCAAGGGTCACCTACGAGCAGTACTTC	CASTIIARVTYEQYF
TRBJ1-1	TRBD1	TRBV3-1/TRBV3-2	once	TGTGCCAGCAGCTTCCCCCAGGGGGGAGCTTTCTTT	CASSFPQGGAFF
TRBJ1-3	TRBD1	TRBV7-9	NA	TGTGCCAGCAGCTTAGGCGGGACAGCCGGAAACACCATATATTTT	CASSLGGTAGNTIYF
TRBJ1-6	NA	TRBV25-1	NA	TGTGCCAGCAGTCCTACCACTTTAGGGGCCTATAATTCACCCCTCCACTTT	CASSPTTLGAYNSPLHF
TRBJ1-1	NA	TRBV9	NA	TGTGCCAGCAGCGTCGGAGGACAGCAGAACACTGAAGCTTTCTTT	CASSVGGQQNTEAFF
TRBJ2-7	TRBD1	TRBV3-1/TRBV3-2	NA	TGTGCCAGCAGCCAAGAGGGCTACCGGCGGGACAGGGGGCGAGTGGAGCAGTACTTC	CASSQEGYRRDRGRVEQYF
TRBJ1-5	NA	TRBV5-4	once	TGTGCCAGCAGTCTAGGGGGGCCGGGTCAGCCCCAGCATTTT	CASSLGGPGQPQHF
TRBJ2-7	NA	TRBV7-2	NA	TGTGCCAGCAGTTTCGACGGATACGAGCAGTACTTC	CASSFDGYEQYF
TRBJ2-7	NA	TRBV5-6	NA	TGTGCCAGCAGCTTGGCGGGGGGCGCCGGGGAGCAGTACTTC	CASSLAGGAGEQYF
TRBJ1-4	NA	TRBV6-5	once	TGTGCCAGCAGGCGCAATGTTGGGGAAAAACTGTTTTTT	CASRRNVGEKLFF
TRBJ2-6	NA	TRBV19	NA	TGTGCCAGTCGGGGGCCTGGGGCCAACGTCCTGACTTTC	CASRGPGANVLTF
TRBJ1-2	NA	TRBV30	once	TGTGCCTGGAGTGTGTCAGCTATAAACTATGGCTACACCTTC	CAWSVSAINYGYTF
TRBJ1-4	TRBD1	TRBV28	NA	TGTGCCAGTCGATCCGGGACAGGGGGCGCGAATGAAAAACTGTTTTTT	CASRSGTGGANEKLFF
TRBJ2-3	TRBD2	TRBV5-4	NA	TGTGCCAGCAGCTACCCTAGCGGTGGCACAGATACGCAGTATTTT	CASSYPSGGTDTQYF
TRBJ2-5	TRBD1	TRBV6-5	NA	TGTGCCAGCAGTTACGTCCCGGGACAGGGTCAAGAGACCCAGTACTTC	CASSYVPGQGQETQYF
TRBJ2-3	TRBD2	TRBV4-1	NA	TGCGCCAGCAGCCCTACTAGCGGCACAGATACGCAGTATTTT	CASSPTSGTDTQYF
TRBJ1-2	NA	TRBV3-1/TRBV3-2	NA	TGTGCCAGCAGCCAAGAAAGGGTACGTGGCTACACCTTC	CASSQERVRGYTF
TRBJ2-1	NA	TRBV4-3	NA	TGCGCCAGCAGCCAAGTCCAGGGACGTACAGAGCAGTTCTTC	CASSQVQGRTEQFF
TRBJ2-3	TRBD2	TRBV7-2	NA	TGTGCCAGCAGCCTCTTCTTACTAGCGCCCACGCAGTATTTT	CASSLFLLAPTQYF
TRBJ1-2	TRBD1	TRBV5-1	NA	TGCGCCAGCAGCCTAAGACAGGGCCTCGGCTACACCTTC	CASSLRQGLGYTF
TRBJ1-6	NA	TRBV11-2	NA	TGTGCCAGCAGCCCCCCCGGTAATTCACCCCTCCACTTT	CASSPPGNSPLHF
TRBJ2-3	NA	TRBV6-2/TRBV6-3	once	TGTGCCAGCAGTTCCAGGACCCCGGATACGCAGTATTTT	CASSSRTPDTQYF
TRBJ1-2	TRBD1	TRBV27	once	TGTGCCAGCAGTTTCCAGGGGGCATACGGCTACACCTTC	CASSFQGAYGYTF
TRBJ1-1	NA	TRBV18	NA	TGTGCCAGCTCACCACGGGGGGGAGACGGGACTGAAGCTTTCTTT	CASSPRGGDGTEAFF
TRBJ1-1	TRBD1	TRBV13	NA	TGTGCCAGCAGCCCGCCAGGGGGTTTGAACACTGAAGCTTTCTTT	CASSPPGGLNTEAFF
TRBJ1-5	TRBD1	TRBV7-2	NA	TGTGCCAGCAGTGGACAGGGAAATCAGCCCCAGCATTTT	CASSGQGNQPQHF
TRBJ2-3	NA	TRBV6-2/TRBV6-3	NA	TGTGCCAGCAGTCCACTGGTAGATACGCAGTATTTT	CASSPLVDTQYF
TRBJ2-1	TRBD1	TRBV14	NA	TGTGCCAGCTCCCTAACAGGGGTCTCCCTTTACTACAATGAGCAGTTCTTC	CASSLTGVSLYYNEQFF
TRBJ1-5	NA	TRBV4-3	NA	TGCGCCAGCAGCCAAGATCGAATCAGGACACCCCATAGCAATCAGCCCCAGCATTTT	CASSQDRIRTPHSNQPQHF
TRBJ2-1	TRBD2	TRBV12-5	NA	TGTGCTAGTGGTCCATCCCGAGCCGGACTAGCGGGGGGGCGGGCCTACAATGAGCAGTTCTTC	CASGPSRAGLAGGRAYNEQFF
TRBJ2-6	NA	TRBV9	NA	TGTGCCAGCAGCGCACAGGTAAACTCTGGGGCCAACGTCCTGACTTTC	CASSAQVNSGANVLTF
TRBJ1-5	NA	TRBV10-3	NA	TGTGCCATCAGTGAGACAGGGAATGACAATCAGCCCCAGCATTTT	CAISETGNDNQPQHF
TRBJ1-1	TRBD1	TRBV19	NA	TGTGCCAGTAGTAGGACAGGGGACAGCATAAATGAAGCTTTCTTT	CASSRTGDSINEAFF
TRBJ2-7	TRBD1	TRBV28	NA	TGTGCCAGCAACAGGGGATCCTCCTACGAGCAGTACTTC	CASNRGSSYEQYF
TRBJ2-7	TRBD1	TRBV5-6	once	TGTGCCAGCAGCTTGGGGCCACTGGGACAGACATCCTACGAGCAGTACTTC	CASSLGPLGQTSYEQYF